This T cell receptor beta chain was sequenced in a study of blood T cell repertoires in COVID-19. Profiled with immunoSEQ multiplex PCR; TCRdb holds only in-frame clones, not every one. The sample lists hundreds of thousands of clones; roughly 87% were seen once. This clone has only one observation. The sequenced sample consisted of PBMCs or T cells enriched from blood (not recorded which). The TCR comes from a woman between 18 and 29 years old who had recovered from COVID-19.

The CDR3 loop is CASSPKVYRGLSRRHQPQHF. CDR3 DNA: TGTGCCAGCAGCCCGAAGGTGTACAGGGGTCTGAGTCGGAGGCATCAGCCCCAGCATTTT. The chain links TRBV4-2 to TRBJ1-5; 7 nucleotides line up with TRBD1. V lost 4 bases and J lost 5; bases outside the gene matches: 23. Germline assignment: CDR1 LGHNA and CDR2 YNFKEQ. The CDR3 extends over 20 amino acids.